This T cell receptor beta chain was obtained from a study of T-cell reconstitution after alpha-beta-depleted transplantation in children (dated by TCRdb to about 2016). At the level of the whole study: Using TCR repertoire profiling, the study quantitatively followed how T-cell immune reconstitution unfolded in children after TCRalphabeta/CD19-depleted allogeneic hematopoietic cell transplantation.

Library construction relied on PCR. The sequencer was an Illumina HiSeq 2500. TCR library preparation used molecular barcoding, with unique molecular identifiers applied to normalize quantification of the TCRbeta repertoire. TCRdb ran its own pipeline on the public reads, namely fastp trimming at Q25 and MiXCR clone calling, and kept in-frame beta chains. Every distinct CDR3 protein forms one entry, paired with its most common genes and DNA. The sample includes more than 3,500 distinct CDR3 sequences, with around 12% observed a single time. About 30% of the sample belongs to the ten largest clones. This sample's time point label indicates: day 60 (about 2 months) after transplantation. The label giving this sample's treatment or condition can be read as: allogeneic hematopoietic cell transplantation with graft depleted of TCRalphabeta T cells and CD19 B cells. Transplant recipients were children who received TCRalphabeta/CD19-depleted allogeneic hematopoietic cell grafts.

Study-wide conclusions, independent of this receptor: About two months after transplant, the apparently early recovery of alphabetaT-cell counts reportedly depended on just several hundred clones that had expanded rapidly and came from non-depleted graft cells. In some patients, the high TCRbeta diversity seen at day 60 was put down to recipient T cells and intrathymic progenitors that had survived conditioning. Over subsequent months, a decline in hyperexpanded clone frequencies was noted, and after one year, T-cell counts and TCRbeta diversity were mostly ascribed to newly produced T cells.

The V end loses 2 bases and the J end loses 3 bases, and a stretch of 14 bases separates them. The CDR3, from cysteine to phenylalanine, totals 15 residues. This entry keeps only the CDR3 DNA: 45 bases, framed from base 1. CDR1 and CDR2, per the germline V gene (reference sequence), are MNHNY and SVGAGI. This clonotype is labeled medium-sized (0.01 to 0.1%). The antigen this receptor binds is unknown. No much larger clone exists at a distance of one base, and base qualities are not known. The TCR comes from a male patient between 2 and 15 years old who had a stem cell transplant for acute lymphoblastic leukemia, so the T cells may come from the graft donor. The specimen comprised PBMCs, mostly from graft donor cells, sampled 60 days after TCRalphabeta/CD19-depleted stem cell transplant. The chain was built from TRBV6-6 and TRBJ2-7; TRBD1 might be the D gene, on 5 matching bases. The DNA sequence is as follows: TGTGCCAGCAGTTACAGGGAAGGGGAATTCTACGAGCAGTACTTC. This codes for CASSYREGEFYEQYF.